Listed below are T cell receptor beta chains from one sample, sequenced in a study of blood T cells in healthy people across ages. TCRdb passed the 5' RACE reads through MiXCR, listing each CDR3 protein once. Of approximately 780,000 distinct CDR3 sequences in the sample, approximately 24% were seen once. This sample also appeared in a second study, on T cells of mothers and their children.

What was sequenced was blood. The receptors shown here come from a boy aged 5-17 years in good health. Each CDR3 is given with its conserved first and last residue. Fields, in order: D gene, clone size, V gene, J gene, CDR3 protein, CDR3 DNA. A D gene is named only where the DNA matches it firmly. Clone size is not always given. Where it is, it says once, few, many or a class for expanded clones.

d_gene: .; abundance: .; v_gene: TRBV12-3/TRBV12-4; j_gene: TRBJ1-5; CDR3aa: CASSPPNQPQHF; CDR3nt: TGTGCCAGCAGCCCTCCTAATCAGCCCCAGCATTTT
d_gene: TRBD1; abundance: few; v_gene: TRBV11-2; j_gene: TRBJ1-6; CDR3aa: CASSTNRGPVFRSPLHF; CDR3nt: TGTGCCAGCAGCACCAACAGGGGGCCCGTGTTCCGTTCACCCCTCCACTTT
d_gene: .; abundance: .; v_gene: TRBV12-3/TRBV12-4; j_gene: TRBJ1-2; CDR3aa: CASSGTVNYGYTF; CDR3nt: TGTGCCAGCAGCGGGACGGTTAACTATGGCTACACCTTC
d_gene: .; abundance: .; v_gene: TRBV4-2; j_gene: TRBJ2-5; CDR3aa: CASSQAPGTGETQYF; CDR3nt: TGTGCCAGCAGCCAAGCCCCGGGCACGGGCGAGACCCAGTACTTC
d_gene: .; abundance: many; v_gene: TRBV12-3/TRBV12-4; j_gene: TRBJ2-5; CDR3aa: CASTTIGGTQYF; CDR3nt: TGTGCCAGCACCACGATAGGAGGGACCCAGTACTTC
d_gene: .; abundance: many; v_gene: TRBV5-1; j_gene: TRBJ1-1; CDR3aa: CASSTRVGAEAFF; CDR3nt: TGCGCCAGCAGCACCAGGGTAGGGGCTGAAGCTTTCTTT
d_gene: TRBD1; abundance: few; v_gene: TRBV29-1; j_gene: TRBJ2-7; CDR3aa: CSVTRTGEGEQYF; CDR3nt: TGCAGCGTTACCCGGACAGGGGAGGGGGAGCAGTACTTC
d_gene: .; abundance: few; v_gene: TRBV20-1; j_gene: TRBJ1-5; CDR3aa: CSARDPGRGNQPQHF; CDR3nt: TGCAGTGCTAGAGATCCCGGACGGGGCAATCAGCCCCAGCATTTT
d_gene: TRBD1; abundance: .; v_gene: TRBV28; j_gene: TRBJ2-6; CDR3aa: CASTDRVLSGANVLTF; CDR3nt: TGTGCCAGCACGGACAGGGTTTTATCTGGGGCCAACGTCCTGACTTTC
d_gene: .; abundance: few; v_gene: TRBV28; j_gene: TRBJ2-5; CDR3aa: CASSHLFVTEGETQYF; CDR3nt: TGTGCCAGCAGTCACCTATTTGTAACTGAAGGGGAGACCCAGTACTTC
d_gene: .; abundance: .; v_gene: TRBV2; j_gene: TRBJ2-1; CDR3aa: CASSEGQASYNEQFF; CDR3nt: TGTGCCAGCAGTGAAGGCCAGGCTTCCTACAATGAGCAGTTCTTC
d_gene: .; abundance: few; v_gene: TRBV2; j_gene: TRBJ1-2; CDR3aa: CASAFPQGYFYGYTF; CDR3nt: TGTGCCAGCGCCTTTCCACAGGGATACTTTTATGGCTACACCTTC
d_gene: TRBD1; abundance: few; v_gene: TRBV9; j_gene: TRBJ1-1; CDR3aa: CASSGSDRGDTEAFF; CDR3nt: TGTGCCAGCAGCGGTTCGGACAGGGGAGACACTGAAGCTTTCTTT
d_gene: TRBD2; abundance: few; v_gene: TRBV20-1; j_gene: TRBJ2-3; CDR3aa: CSASTSGVRDTQYF; CDR3nt: TGCAGTGCTTCGACTAGCGGGGTCAGAGATACGCAGTATTTT
d_gene: .; abundance: .; v_gene: TRBV3-1; j_gene: TRBJ2-7; CDR3aa: CASTTEGSYEQYF; CDR3nt: TGTGCCAGCACCACCGAGGGGTCCTACGAGCAGTACTTC
d_gene: .; abundance: few; v_gene: TRBV11-2; j_gene: TRBJ1-1; CDR3aa: CASTISEVAFF; CDR3nt: TGTGCCAGCACCATATCGGAAGTAGCTTTCTTT
d_gene: .; abundance: .; v_gene: TRBV2; j_gene: TRBJ2-3; CDR3aa: CASTQVRGLTDTQYF; CDR3nt: TGTGCCAGCACTCAGGTTCGGGGGTTGACAGATACGCAGTATTTT
d_gene: .; abundance: .; v_gene: TRBV7-3; j_gene: TRBJ1-6; CDR3aa: CASSLEGRAPLHF; CDR3nt: TGTGCCAGCAGCTTAGAGGGGCGGGCACCCCTCCACTTT
d_gene: TRBD1; abundance: few; v_gene: TRBV5-1; j_gene: TRBJ1-6; CDR3aa: CASSLPGTGGVDSPLHF; CDR3nt: TGCGCCAGCAGCTTACCCGGGACAGGGGGCGTAGATTCACCCCTCCACTTT
d_gene: .; abundance: .; v_gene: TRBV11-2; j_gene: TRBJ1-2; CDR3aa: CASSRSQGSSNYGYAF; CDR3nt: TGTGCCAGCAGTCGGAGTCAGGGGTCATCAAACTATGGCTACGCCTTC
d_gene: .; abundance: .; v_gene: TRBV29-1; j_gene: TRBJ2-5; CDR3aa: CSVEMPQGQETQYF; CDR3nt: TGCAGCGTTGAGATGCCCCAAGGCCAAGAGACCCAGTACTTC
d_gene: .; abundance: .; v_gene: TRBV4-1; j_gene: TRBJ2-7; CDR3aa: CASSQGEEYEQYF; CDR3nt: TGCGCCAGCAGCCAAGGGGAGGAATACGAGCAGTACTTC
d_gene: .; abundance: few; v_gene: TRBV7-9; j_gene: TRBJ1-2; CDR3aa: CASSLARGLNYGYTF; CDR3nt: TGTGCCAGCAGCTTAGCTCGGGGGCTTAACTATGGCTACACCTTC
d_gene: TRBD1; abundance: .; v_gene: TRBV10-3; j_gene: TRBJ1-1; CDR3aa: CAISLGQGNTEAFF; CDR3nt: TGTGCCATCAGCTTGGGACAGGGGAACACTGAAGCTTTCTTT
d_gene: .; abundance: few; v_gene: TRBV29-1; j_gene: TRBJ1-1; CDR3aa: CSVETGNTEAFF; CDR3nt: TGCAGCGTCGAGACAGGGAACACTGAAGCTTTCTTT
d_gene: TRBD1; abundance: few; v_gene: TRBV29-1; j_gene: TRBJ1-4; CDR3aa: CSVRTGGEKLFF; CDR3nt: TGCAGCGTAAGGACAGGGGGAGAAAAACTGTTTTTT
d_gene: .; abundance: .; v_gene: TRBV20-1; j_gene: TRBJ1-4; CDR3aa: CSARETIEKLFF; CDR3nt: TGCAGTGCTAGGGAAACCATTGAAAAACTGTTTTTT